What follows are 25 T cell receptor beta chains derived from one specimen sequenced in a study of shared clonotypes between healthy human individuals. Sequenced by immunoSEQ multiplex PCR; TCRdb stores in-frame clones only, minus some. Of about 1.5 million clones detected, around 97% appear once; the ten largest clones hold approximately 1.1%. The sample comprised naive CD4+ T cells sorted from blood. Subset described: CD45RA+ positively selected. Source of these receptors: a man younger than 45 in good health.

The rearrangement joins TRBV2 to TRBJ1-2; 8 nucleotides match TRBD1. Per germline, CDR1 SNHLY and CDR2 FYNNEI. CDR3 length: 13 amino acids. V trimming: 7 bases; J trimming: 7 bases; junction bases outside the gene matches: 8. The CDR3 DNA reads TGTGCCAGCACTCAGGGGGCCGGAGGTGGCTACACCTTC. Translating it yields CASTQGAGGGYTF.

The V and J genes are TRBV4-3 and TRBJ2-3, with 12 bases lining up with TRBD2. This CDR3 has 15 amino acids. Germline V gives CDR1 LGHNA, CDR2 YSLEER. The V gene end was trimmed by 4 bases and the J gene end by 4 bases; junction bases not matched to a gene: 3. The CDR3 DNA reads as TGCGCCAGCAGCCGACTAGCGGGAGAGGCAGATACGCAGTATTTT. Its translation is CASSRLAGEADTQYF.

J is TRBJ2-1 and V is TRBV27; weak D call: TRBD2 (6 bases). The CDR3 runs to 15 residues. Germline V gene sequence: CDR1 MNHEY, CDR2 SMNVEV (reference sequence). V was cut by 2 bases and J by 0 bases, with 8 bases left in between. CDR3 protein: CASSLRGTSYNEQFF. CDR3 nucleotide sequence: TGTGCCAGCAGTTTACGGGGGACCTCCTACAATGAGCAGTTCTTC.

V usage is TRBV7-6 and J usage is TRBJ2-1, with D perhaps being TRBD1 or TRBD2 (5 bases each). This CDR3 contains 16 residues. Germline V CDR1 and CDR2: SGHVS, FNYEAQ. The V and J ends lost 0 bases and 0 bases respectively, with 9 bases between them. For the CDR3, the DNA is TGTGCCAGCAGCTTAGCGCCGGGGCGCTCCTACAATGAGCAGTTCTTC. Amino acids: CASSLAPGRSYNEQFF.

The rearrangement joins TRBV11-2 to TRBJ2-5; D unclear. Trimming took off 4 bases at V and 2 bases at J, with 17 bases between the two ends. Looked up from germline, CDR1 is SGHAT and CDR2 is FQNNGV. This CDR3 comprises 16 residues. The CDR3 sequence is CASSSLGSRTQETQYF. DNA for the CDR3: TGTGCCAGCAGCTCTCTAGGGTCCCGCACACAAGAGACCCAGTACTTC.

The gene calls are TRBV19 and TRBJ1-2; TRBD1 aligns across 11 bases. The CDR3 is 14 amino acids. Germline V gives CDR1 LNHDA, CDR2 SQIVND (reference sequence). With V trimmed by 4 bases and J by 2 bases, 0 bases remained unmatched. CDR3 region: CASSRTGGNYGYTF. CDR3 DNA sequence: TGTGCCAGTAGTAGGACAGGGGGCAACTATGGCTACACCTTC.

This chain joins TRBV5-6 and TRBJ2-7, with 9 bases lining up with TRBD2. The germline V gene has CDR1 SGHDT and CDR2 YYEEEE. Trimming took 3 bases from V and 9 from J; bases not matched to a gene: 7. The CDR3 runs to 13 residues. The chain's CDR3 is CASSSASGVRQYF. DNA of the CDR3: TGTGCCAGCAGCTCAGCTAGCGGGGTTAGGCAGTACTTC.

The chain carries TRBV28 and TRBJ2-7; the D gene could be TRBD1 or TRBD2 (5 bases each). This CDR3 has 18 residues. The V gene lost 5 bases and the J gene lost 0 bases, with 23 bases spanning the gap. Germline values: CDR1 MDHEN, CDR2 SYDVKM. CDR3 residues: CASSLGAGLYRSSYEQYF. The CDR3 DNA sequence: TGTGCCAGCAGTCTAGGGGCTGGACTCTACAGGAGCTCCTACGAGCAGTACTTC.

This chain uses TRBV28 with TRBJ1-5; 7 bases are shared with TRBD1. Per germline, CDR1 MDHEN and CDR2 SYDVKM. The CDR3 runs to 15 residues. With V trimmed by 6 bases and J by 2 bases, 7 bases remained unmatched. The CDR3 protein is CASRMLGTGNQPQHF. CDR3 DNA: TGTGCCAGCAGAATGCTAGGGACAGGCAATCAGCCCCAGCATTTT.

The rearrangement joins TRBV14 to TRBJ2-1, with a tentative D call TRBD2 (5 bases). The CDR3 totals 16 residues. Looked up from germline, CDR1 is SGHDN and CDR2 is FVKESK. The V end was cut by 3 bases, the J end by 7 bases, with 19 bases between. CDR3 protein: CASSHKRLTSINEQFF. CDR3 nucleotide sequence: TGTGCCAGCAGCCATAAGCGGCTTACGAGTATAAATGAGCAGTTCTTC.

V usage is TRBV28 and J usage is TRBJ1-4, with 7 positions matching TRBD1. The CDR3 is 16 residues long. Germline V gene lookup returns CDR1 MDHEN and CDR2 SYDVKM. The V segment lost 1 base and the J segment 8 bases; nucleotides outside the gene matches: 10. CDR3 DNA: TGTGCCAGCAGTTTATCAGCGGGACAGCCTCGGGAAAAACTGTTTTTT. Protein: CASSLSAGQPREKLFF.

The chain recombines TRBV5-4 with TRBJ2-7; 7 positions match TRBD2. The CDR3 is made up of 13 amino acids. J was trimmed by 5 bases and V by 6 bases; bases with no gene match: 8. In germline, CDR1 is SGHNT, CDR2 YYREEE (reference sequence). The chain's CDR3 is CASTFPGGHEQYF. DNA for the CDR3: TGTGCCAGCACCTTTCCGGGGGGTCACGAGCAGTACTTC.

J is TRBJ1-4 and V is TRBV7-6, with a possible D match to TRBD1 (6 bases). The CDR3 has 17 amino acids. The V end lost 5 bases, the J end lost 0 bases, and 16 bases lay between the germline ends. CDR1 and CDR2 from the germline V gene are SGHVS and FNYEAQ. The CDR3 loop reads CASSPMQGPPTNEKLFF. The CDR3 DNA sequence: TGTGCCAGCAGCCCGATGCAGGGGCCACCAACTAATGAAAAACTGTTTTTT. Using reference TRBV7-6 and TRBJ1-4 for the parts outside the CDR3, the full variable domain is GAGVSQSPRYKVTKRGQDVALRCDPISGHVSLYWYRQALGQGPEFLTYFNYEAQQDKSGLPNDRFSAERPEGSISTLTIQRTEQRDSAMYRCASSPMQGPPTNEKLFFGSGTQLSVL.

The chain couples TRBV28 to TRBJ1-5; 7 positions match TRBD1. CDR1 MDHEN and CDR2 SYDVKM come from the germline V gene. Trimming took 6 bases from V and 5 from J; bases not matched to a gene: 4. This CDR3 is built from 13 residues. CDR3 sequence (DNA): TGTGCCAGCAGGAGACAGGGTGATCAGCCCCAGCATTTT. The encoded protein is CASRRQGDQPQHF.

V gene TRBV7-3 combines with J gene TRBJ2-7, with D unclear. The CDR3 length is 14 residues. Trimming pared 4 bases from V and 0 bases from J, leaving 10 bases between. CDR1 and CDR2 (germline): SGHTA, FQGTGA. This CDR3 is CASSYPTSSYEQYF. The CDR3, as DNA: TGTGCCAGCAGCTACCCGACGTCCTCCTACGAGCAGTACTTC.

The gene calls are TRBV28 and TRBJ2-3; 13 bases map to TRBD2. The CDR3 has 16 amino acids. V dropped 5 bases and J dropped 2; count of bases not matched to a gene: 4. Germline V gives CDR1 MDHEN, CDR2 SYDVKM. The CDR3 sequence: CASSQGLAGFTDTQYF. CDR3 DNA: TGTGCCAGCAGTCAGGGACTAGCGGGATTCACAGATACGCAGTATTTT.

This sequence joins TRBV19 and TRBJ1-5; weak D call: TRBD1 (6 bases). The ends were cut back, 2 bases at V and 0 bases at J, with 11 bases in the middle. CDR3 length equals 16 residues. Germline V CDR1 and CDR2: LNHDA, SQIVND (reference sequence). The CDR3 loop reads CASSIFSGDSNQPQHF. The CDR3 bases are TGTGCCAGTAGTATATTTTCAGGGGATAGCAATCAGCCCCAGCATTTT.

The rearrangement uses TRBV5-1 and TRBJ2-7; 9 bases match TRBD1. Germline V lookup: CDR1 SGHRS, CDR2 YFSETQ. This CDR3 has 14 amino acids. With V trimmed by 0 bases and J by 10 bases, 8 bases remained unmatched. As DNA, the CDR3 is TGCGCCAGCAGCTTGGAAGGGACAGGGAGGAACCAGTACTTC. It translates to CASSLEGTGRNQYF.

Worth noting for this clone: Other DNA sequences in the same sample also yield this CDR3. V gene TRBV7-2 combines with J gene TRBJ2-1; possible D gene TRBD1, 6 bases. The ends were cut back, 5 bases at V and 4 bases at J, with 9 bases in the middle. Germline CDR1 SGHTA, CDR2 FQGNSA. The CDR3 sequence is 13 residues long. The CDR3 sequence: CASSPTGYNEQFF. The CDR3 DNA follows: TGTGCCAGCAGCCCAACAGGGTACAATGAGCAGTTCTTC.

The rearrangement joins TRBV2 to TRBJ2-7, with 7 bases aligning to TRBD2. Trimming took 6 bases from V and 9 from J; bases not matched to a gene: 17. Germline V lookup: CDR1 SNHLY, CDR2 FYNNEI. The CDR3 consists of 15 residues. This CDR3 reads CASSESGTPYQGQYF. The CDR3, as DNA: TGTGCCAGCAGCGAAAGCGGGACTCCATATCAAGGGCAGTACTTC.

The gene calls are TRBV9 and TRBJ1-1; D may be TRBD1 (5 bases). Trimming left V 4 bases short and J 0 bases short, with 13 bases between. Germline V CDR1 and CDR2: SGDLS, YYNGEE. CDR3 length: 15 residues. Written as DNA, the CDR3 is TGTGCCAGCAGCAAAATACAGACAGTGAACACTGAAGCTTTCTTT. This sequence encodes CASSKIQTVNTEAFF.

This clone turned up a few times. The rearrangement links TRBV7-3 to TRBJ2-2; D unresolved. The CDR3 loop spans 12 amino acids. The germline V gene encodes CDR1 SGHTA and CDR2 FQGTGA. Between the trimmed V and J ends, which lost 3 bases and 7 bases, there was a span of 6 bases. CDR3 amino acids: CASSLGVGELFF. The CDR3 DNA reads as TGTGCCAGCAGCTTGGGCGTCGGGGAGCTGTTTTTT.

The V and J genes are TRBV2 and TRBJ2-3; TRBD2 matches at 14 bases. CDR3 length: 16 amino acids. From germline, CDR1 is SNHLY and CDR2 FYNNEI. The V gene end was trimmed by 9 bases and the J gene end by 2 bases; junction bases not matched to a gene: 7. The CDR3 bases are TGTGCCAGAGGGACTAGCGGGGGCCTATCCACAGATACGCAGTATTTT. It codes for CARGTSGGLSTDTQYF.

This chain uses TRBV2 with TRBJ2-5; D possibly corresponds to TRBD2 (5 bases). This CDR3 spans 13 amino acids. The V gene lost 5 bases and the J gene lost 12 bases, with 19 bases spanning the gap. The germline V gene encodes CDR1 SNHLY and CDR2 FYNNEI. The CDR3: CASSLQSDGKEYF. CDR3 coding DNA: TGTGCCAGCAGTCTCCAAAGCGACGGGAAAGAGTACTTC.

The chain links TRBV28 to TRBJ2-5; TRBD2 matches at 7 bases. With 2 bases clipped from V and 5 bases from J, the junction kept 2 bases outside the gene matches. Germline V gene sequence: CDR1 MDHEN, CDR2 SYDVKM. The CDR3 consists of 13 residues. CDR3 bases: TGTGCCAGCAGTTTACTGGGGGGGGAGACCCAGTACTTC. It specifies CASSLLGGETQYF.